A single sample is the source of the 3 T cell receptor beta chains below, sequenced in a study of beta chain features in type 1 diabetes. Since all of the isolated RNA was reverse transcribed, expressed TCRB transcripts were what got sequenced. Data came from immunoSEQ multiplex PCR; TCRdb stores just in-frame clones and leaves some out. The data show hundreds of thousands of clones, 15% to 20% seen once. The sample comprised naive CD4+ T cells from blood. The receptors were sampled from a woman aged 18 to 35 in good health.

This clone was seen a handful of times. The rearrangement uses TRBV18 and TRBJ2-5; perhaps TRBD2 as D (6 bases). This CDR3 comprises 14 residues. Germline V lookup: CDR1 KGHSH, CDR2 LQKENI. Trimming shortened V by 0 bases and J by 5 bases, and 10 bases separated the two germline ends. CDR3 loop: CASSPPRGRETQYF. The CDR3 coding sequence is TGTGCCAGCTCACCACCAAGAGGGAGGGAGACCCAGTACTTC.

The CDR3 coding sequence is TGTGCCAGCAGCTTAGGTCTCGGGGAGCTGTTTTTT. Amino acids: CASSLGLGELFF. The chain joins TRBV7-3 to TRBJ2-2; D ambiguous. The V end lost 2 bases, the J end lost 7 bases, and 5 bases lay between the germline ends. The V gene's germline CDR1 is SGHTA and CDR2 FQGTGA. This CDR3 contains 12 residues.

This sequence joins TRBV7-8 and TRBJ2-7, with TRBD2 identical over 10 bases. CDR1 is SGHVS, CDR2 FQNEAQ, per germline. The V segment lost 3 bases and the J segment 3 bases; nucleotides outside the gene matches: 5. This CDR3 comprises 15 residues. The CDR3 region is CASSFTGTSVYEQYF. The CDR3 bases are TGTGCCAGCAGCTTCACCGGGACTAGCGTCTACGAGCAGTACTTC.